These T cell receptor beta chains were read from a single sample in a study of T cell responses to AZD1222 COVID-19 vaccine. The method was immunoSEQ multiplex PCR; TCRdb's version includes in-frame clones alone and lacks a portion of them. This table holds 90,000 to 120,000 clones, 92% found once. The sample was peripheral blood, taken 28 days after the second AZD1222 dose. These receptors were taken from an adult who received the AZD1222 COVID-19 vaccine. CDR3s include the opening cysteine and the closing phenylalanine or tryptophan.

V gene | CDR3 length | CDR3 protein
TRBV10-3 | 15 | CAISEGQDLTYEQYF
TRBV6-5 | 14 | CASSPRGVENIQYF
TRBV4-1 | 15 | CASSHSGTVNTEAFF
TRBV28 | 15 | CASRTTRTSTDTQYF
TRBV6-6 | 15 | CASSYSSSAVYEQFF
TRBV13 | 15 | CASSLGGILHTEAFF
TRBV13 | 16 | CASSLGDISSTDTQYF
TRBV24-1 | 11 | CATNDGYGYTF
TRBV19 | 14 | CASSLTGRNTEAFF
TRBV12-3/TRBV12-4 | 12 | CASRQTTGELFF
TRBV30 | 11 | CAWNARYGYTF
TRBV18 | 13 | CASSPGRNSPLHF
TRBV30 | 15 | CAWRDPGDGQETQYF
TRBV5-1 | 13 | CASSSGTDYGYTF
TRBV7-6 | 15 | CASSPRGGLGREQFF
TRBV19 | 16 | CASSPPGAGGQETQYF
TRBV19 | 13 | CASSSTGDYGYTF